The rows below give T cell receptor beta chains drawn from one sample of a study of control samples from healthy donors and cancer patients. Using immunoSEQ multiplex PCR, the repertoire was profiled, and TCRdb retains in-frame clones only, with some absent. The data contain 100,000 to 150,000 clones, 92% of them seen just once; the ten biggest clones take up approximately 0.57%. The sequenced sample was PBMCs. These receptors were collected from a man aged 80 or over with head and neck cancer. Both conserved end residues are part of each CDR3.

j_call v_call cdr3_aa
TRBJ2-5 TRBV6-2/TRBV6-3 CASSRRWTSGRMTQYF
TRBJ1-1 TRBV6-1 CASSEYGGPGEAFF
TRBJ2-5 TRBV5-4 CASSFRAGEETQYF
TRBJ2-1 TRBV6-6 CASSPPGQLNNEQFF
TRBJ2-2 TRBV7-9 CASRDRGQANTGELFF
TRBJ2-4 TRBV2 CASSPARGKNIQYF
TRBJ1-1 TRBV6-1 CASSETPMTEAFF
TRBJ1-1 TRBV9 CASSVEPLENTEAFF
TRBJ2-5 TRBV3-1/TRBV3-2 CASSQGLGETQYF
TRBJ1-3 TRBV5-4 CASSIQGTSGNTIYF
TRBJ2-7 TRBV6-4 CASSVRPGQGRVGEQYF